The 9 T cell receptor beta chains listed next were all sequenced from one sample in a study of cytomegalovirus exposure and HLA in healthy donors. PCR involved 60 Vbeta and 13 Jbeta primers. The protocol was immunoSEQ multiplex PCR, while the TCRdb copy is restricted to in-frame clones and leaves out a portion. The sample holds roughly 100,000 clones, approximately 80% seen once. The sample taken for sequencing was PBMCs. The source of these receptors is a young woman in good health and CMV-seropositive.

This sequence joins TRBV28 and TRBJ1-1; D may be TRBD1 (6 bases). Trimming shortened V by 2 bases and J by 1 base, and 14 bases separated the two germline ends. Germline V lookup: CDR1 MDHEN, CDR2 SYDVKM. The CDR3 length is 16 residues. The CDR3: CASSLPTVGANTEAFF. The CDR3, as DNA: TGTGCCAGCAGTTTACCCACCGTGGGGGCGAACACTGAAGCTTTCTTT. Full variable domain (remainder filled in from reference TRBV28 and TRBJ1-1): DVKVTQSSRYLVKRTGEKVFLECVQDMDHENMFWYRQDPGLGLRLIYFSYDVKMKEKGDIPEGYSVSREKKERFSLILESASTNQTSMYLCASSLPTVGANTEAFFGQGTRLTVV.

This chain uses TRBV30 with TRBJ1-2; D gene uncertain. The germline gives CDR1 GTSNPN, CDR2 SVGIG (reference sequence). CDR3 length: 13 residues. Trimming took 0 bases from V and 1 from J, leaving 6 bases between them. For the CDR3, the DNA is TGTGCCTGGAGTGTACACGTTAACTATGGCTACACCTTC. Its translation: CAWSVHVNYGYTF.

This sequence joins TRBV10-3 and TRBJ2-2; D gene unclear. This CDR3 is built from 16 residues. Trimming pared 0 bases from V and 0 bases from J, leaving 8 bases between. The germline V gene encodes CDR1 ENHRY and CDR2 SYGVKD. The CDR3 is CAISESGSANTGELFF. The CDR3 region has the DNA TGTGCCATCAGTGAGTCCGGGTCCGCGAACACCGGGGAGCTGTTTTTT.

The V gene is TRBV10-1, the J gene TRBJ1-3, with D perhaps TRBD1 (6 bases). Looked up from germline, CDR1 is WNHNN and CDR2 is SYGVQD (reference sequence). The CDR3 runs 14 residues. V was trimmed by 3 bases and J by 3 bases, leaving 9 bases between them. This CDR3 is CASSDGTYGNTIYF. The CDR3 nucleotides are TGCGCCAGCAGTGACGGGACATATGGAAACACCATATATTTT.

This chain uses TRBV28 with TRBJ2-7; the match to TRBD1 covers 8 bases. The CDR3 runs to 12 residues. CDR1 and CDR2 (germline): MDHEN, SYDVKM. The trim removed 3 bases at V and 5 bases at J, leaving 0 bases unmatched. The CDR3 DNA follows: TGTGCCAGCAGTTTGACAGGGGACGAGCAGTACTTC. As protein: CASSLTGDEQYF.

This clone was seen more than once but under ten times. The chain is built from TRBV9 and TRBJ1-1, with TRBD1 matching over 8 bases. Germline assignment: CDR1 SGDLS and CDR2 YYNGEE. V lost 4 bases to trimming and J lost 6 bases; unmatched junction nucleotides: 2. The CDR3 extends over 12 amino acids. CDR3 nucleotide sequence: TGTGCCAGCAGCACACAGGGGGCTGAAGCTTTCTTT. This encodes CASSTQGAEAFF. Filled out from reference TRBV9 and TRBJ1-1, the complete variable domain reads DSGVTQTPKHLITATGQRVTLRCSPRSGDLSVYWYQQSLDQGLQFLIQYYNGEERAKGNILERFSAQQFPDLHSELNLSSLELGDSALYFCASSTQGAEAFFGQGTRLTVV.

The rearrangement joins TRBV25-1 to TRBJ1-2, with a tentative D call TRBD1 (6 bases). The germline gives CDR1 MGHDK, CDR2 SYGVNS. The CDR3 extends over 11 amino acids. Trimming removed 6 bases from V and 7 bases from J, with 9 bases in between. The DNA for the CDR3 is TGTGCCAGCAGGGGACAACTTGGCTACACCTTC. Translation gives CASRGQLGYTF.

This clone has just a few counts. V usage is TRBV6-1 and J usage is TRBJ2-3, with D maybe TRBD1 (6 bases). CDR1 is MNHNS and CDR2 is SASEGT in the germline V gene. This CDR3 comprises 15 residues. The V end was cut by 6 bases, the J end by 1 base, with 14 bases between. The CDR3 DNA reads as TGTGCCAGCAGCATTACAGGGAGTCGCACAGATACGCAGTATTTT. Protein sequence: CASSITGSRTDTQYF.

The gene calls are TRBV16 and TRBJ2-7, with a weak D call TRBD2 (6 bases). This CDR3 spans 14 amino acids. Germline lookup yields CDR1 KGHSY and CDR2 FQNENV. Trimming removed 8 bases at V and 0 bases at J, with 14 bases between. The CDR3 is CASGTLASSYEQYF. DNA for the CDR3: TGTGCCAGCGGTACACTAGCCAGCTCCTACGAGCAGTACTTC. Using reference TRBV16 and TRBJ2-7 for the parts outside the CDR3, the full variable domain is GEEVAQTPKHLVRGEGQKAKLYCAPIKGHSYVFWYQQVLKNEFKFLISFQNENVFDETGMPKERFSAKCLPNSPCSLEIQATKLEDSAVYFCASGTLASSYEQYFGPGTRLTVT.